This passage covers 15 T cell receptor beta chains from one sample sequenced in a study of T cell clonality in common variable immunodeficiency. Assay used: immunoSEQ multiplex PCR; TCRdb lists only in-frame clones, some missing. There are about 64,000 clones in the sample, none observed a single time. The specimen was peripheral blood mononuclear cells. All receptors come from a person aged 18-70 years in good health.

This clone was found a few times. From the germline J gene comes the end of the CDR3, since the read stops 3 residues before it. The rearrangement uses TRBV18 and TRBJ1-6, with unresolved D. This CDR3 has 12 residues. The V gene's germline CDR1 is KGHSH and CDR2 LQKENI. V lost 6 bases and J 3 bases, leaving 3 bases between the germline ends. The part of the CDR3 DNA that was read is TGTGCCAGCTCCCTCTATAATTCACCC. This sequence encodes CASSLYNSP. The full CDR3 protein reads CASSLYNSPLHF.

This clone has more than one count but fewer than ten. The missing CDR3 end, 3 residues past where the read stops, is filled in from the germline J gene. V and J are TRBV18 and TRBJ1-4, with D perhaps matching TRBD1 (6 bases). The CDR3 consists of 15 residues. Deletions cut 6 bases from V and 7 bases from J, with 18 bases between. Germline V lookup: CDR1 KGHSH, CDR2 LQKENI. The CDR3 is CASSATGSLTEKLFF. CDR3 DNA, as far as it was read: TGTGCCAGCTCGGCAACAGGGTCTCTTACTGAAAAA.

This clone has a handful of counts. CDR3: CASAKRGRGQARGETQYF. The sequenced part of the CDR3 DNA is TGTGCCAGTGCTAAAAGAGGCCGGGGACAGGCGAGAGGAGAGACC. The V and J genes are TRBV19 and TRBJ2-5; 8 bases line up with TRBD1. The missing CDR3 end, 3 residues past where the read stops, is filled in from the germline J gene. V shed 8 bases, J shed 4 bases, and the junction held 21 bases outside the gene matches. CDR3 length: 18 amino acids. Per the germline V gene, CDR1 is LNHDA and CDR2 is SQIVND (reference sequence).

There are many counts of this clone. The CDR3 is CASSEQGINGYTF. The part of the CDR3 DNA that was read is TGTGCCAGCAGTGAACAGGGGATCAATGGC. The genes are TRBV2 and TRBJ1-2; the D gene is possibly TRBD1 (6 bases). The read comes to an end 3 residues before the CDR3 does, leaving the germline J gene to fill in the end. The V gene lost 2 bases and the J gene lost 6 bases, with 10 bases spanning the gap. This CDR3 contains 13 residues. Germline CDR1 is SNHLY and CDR2 is FYNNEI. The full variable domain, its missing parts supplied by reference TRBV2 and TRBJ1-2, is EPEVTQTPSHQVTQMGQEVILRCVPISNHLYFYWYRQILGQKVEFLVSFYNNEISEKSEIFDDQFSVERPDGSNFTLKIRSTKLEDSAMYFCASSEQGINGYTFGSGTRLTVV.

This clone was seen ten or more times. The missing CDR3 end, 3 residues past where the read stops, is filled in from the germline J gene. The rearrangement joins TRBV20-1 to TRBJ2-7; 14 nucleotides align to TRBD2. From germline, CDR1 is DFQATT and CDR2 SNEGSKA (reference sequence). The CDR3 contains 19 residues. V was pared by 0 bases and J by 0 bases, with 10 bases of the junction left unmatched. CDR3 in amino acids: CSARDGGLAGGLPSYEQYF. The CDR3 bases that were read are TGCAGTGCTAGAGATGGTGGACTAGCGGGAGGCCTCCCCTCCTACGAG.

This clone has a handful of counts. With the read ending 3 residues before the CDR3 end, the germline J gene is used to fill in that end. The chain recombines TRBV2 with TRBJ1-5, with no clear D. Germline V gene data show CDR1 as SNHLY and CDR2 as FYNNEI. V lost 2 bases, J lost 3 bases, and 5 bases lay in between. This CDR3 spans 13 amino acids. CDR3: CASSEPYNQPQHF. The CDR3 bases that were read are TGTGCCAGCAGTGAACCCTACAATCAGCCC.

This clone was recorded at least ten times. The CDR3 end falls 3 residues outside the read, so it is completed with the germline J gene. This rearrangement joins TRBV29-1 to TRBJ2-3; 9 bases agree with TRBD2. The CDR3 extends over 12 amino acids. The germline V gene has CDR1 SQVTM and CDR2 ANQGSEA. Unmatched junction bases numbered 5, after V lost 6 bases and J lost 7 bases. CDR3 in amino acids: CSVREGLYTQYF. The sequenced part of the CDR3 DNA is TGCAGCGTGCGGGAGGGACTTTATACG.

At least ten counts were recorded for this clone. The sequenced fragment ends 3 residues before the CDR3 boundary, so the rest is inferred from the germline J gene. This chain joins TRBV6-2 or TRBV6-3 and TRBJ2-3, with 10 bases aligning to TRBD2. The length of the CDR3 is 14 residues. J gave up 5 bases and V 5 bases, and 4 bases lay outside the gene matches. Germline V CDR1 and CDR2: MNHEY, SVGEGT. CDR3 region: CASSSGGARDTQYF. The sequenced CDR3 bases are TGTGCCAGCAGTAGCGGGGGGGCCAGAGATACG.

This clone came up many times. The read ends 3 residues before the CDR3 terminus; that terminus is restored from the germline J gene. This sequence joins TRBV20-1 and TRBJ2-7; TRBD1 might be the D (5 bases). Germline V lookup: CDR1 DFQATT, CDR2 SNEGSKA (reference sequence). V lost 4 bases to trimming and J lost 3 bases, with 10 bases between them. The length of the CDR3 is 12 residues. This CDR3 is CSANDRSYEQYF. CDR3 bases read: TGCAGTGCTAACGACAGAAGCTACGAG.

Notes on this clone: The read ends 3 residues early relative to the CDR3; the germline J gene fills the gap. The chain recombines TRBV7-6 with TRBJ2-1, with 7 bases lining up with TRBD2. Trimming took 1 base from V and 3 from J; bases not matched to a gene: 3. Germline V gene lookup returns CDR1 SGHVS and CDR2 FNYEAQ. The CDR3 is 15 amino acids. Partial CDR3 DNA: TGTGCCAGCAGCTTAGGTGGCGGGAGCTACAATGAG. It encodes CASSLGGGSYNE. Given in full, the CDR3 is CASSLGGGSYNEQFF.

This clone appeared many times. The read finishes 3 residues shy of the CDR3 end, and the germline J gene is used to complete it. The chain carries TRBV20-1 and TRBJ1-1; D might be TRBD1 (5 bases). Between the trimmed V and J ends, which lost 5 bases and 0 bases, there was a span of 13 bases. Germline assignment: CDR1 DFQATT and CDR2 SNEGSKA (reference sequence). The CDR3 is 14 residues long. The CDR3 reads CSAAGHVLNTEAFF. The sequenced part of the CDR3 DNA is TGCAGTGCTGCTGGACATGTCTTGAACACTGAA.

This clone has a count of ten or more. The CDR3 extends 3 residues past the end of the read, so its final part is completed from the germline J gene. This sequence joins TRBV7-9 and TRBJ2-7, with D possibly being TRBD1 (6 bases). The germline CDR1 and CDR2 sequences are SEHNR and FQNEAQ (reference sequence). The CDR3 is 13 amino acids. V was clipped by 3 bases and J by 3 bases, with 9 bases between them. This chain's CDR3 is CASSFRTDYEQYF. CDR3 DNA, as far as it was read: TGTGCCAGCAGCTTTCGGACAGACTACGAG.

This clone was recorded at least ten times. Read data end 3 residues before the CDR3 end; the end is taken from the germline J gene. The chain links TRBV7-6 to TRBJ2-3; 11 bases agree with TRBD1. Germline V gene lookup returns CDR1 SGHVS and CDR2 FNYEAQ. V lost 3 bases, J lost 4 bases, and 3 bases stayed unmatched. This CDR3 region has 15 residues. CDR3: CASSFPGQGADTQYF. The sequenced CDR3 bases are TGTGCCAGCAGCTTCCCGGGACAGGGGGCAGATACG.

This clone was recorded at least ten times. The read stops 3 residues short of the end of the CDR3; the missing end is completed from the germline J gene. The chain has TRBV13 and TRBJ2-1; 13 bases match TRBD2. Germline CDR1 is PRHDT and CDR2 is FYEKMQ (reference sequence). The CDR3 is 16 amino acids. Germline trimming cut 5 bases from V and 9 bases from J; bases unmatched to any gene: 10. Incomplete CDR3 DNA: TGTGCCAGCAGCCCTGGGACTAGCGGGACCGCGGGTGAG. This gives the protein CASSPGTSGTAGE. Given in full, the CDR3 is CASSPGTSGTAGEQFF.

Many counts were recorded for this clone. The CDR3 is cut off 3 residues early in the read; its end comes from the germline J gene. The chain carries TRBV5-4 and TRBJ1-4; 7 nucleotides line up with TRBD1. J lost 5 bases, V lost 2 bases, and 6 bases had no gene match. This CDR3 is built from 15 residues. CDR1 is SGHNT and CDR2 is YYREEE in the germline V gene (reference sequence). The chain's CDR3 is CASSLPGTENEKLFF. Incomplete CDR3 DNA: TGTGCCAGCAGCTTACCCGGGACAGAGAATGAAAAA.